The 7 T cell receptor beta chains listed next were all sequenced from one sample in a study of T cells expressing NK-cell markers. No DNA is given; TCRdb re-called the 5' RACE reads and lists each CDR3 protein once. Its clone listing holds 350,000 to 500,000 distinct CDR3 sequences. Input material: blood T cells: a sorted CD56 or NKG2C T cell subset, CD4+ or CD8+ T cells, or bulk PBMC T cells (not recorded which). Receptors originate from a woman between 18 and 70 years old in good health.

The J gene is TRBJ1-3, the V gene TRBV29-1. Per the germline V gene, CDR1 is SQVTM and CDR2 is ANQGSEA. This CDR3 has 11 amino acids. This chain's CDR3 is CSVVAENTIYF.

V usage is TRBV4-2 and J usage is TRBJ2-5; TCRdb returns TRBD2, unconfirmable since there is no DNA. The CDR3 extends over 17 amino acids. Germline V CDR1 and CDR2: LGHNA, YNFKEQ. The CDR3 here is CASSQVDGSGRARTQYF.

The V and J genes are TRBV4-3 and TRBJ1-1; TCRdb returns TRBD1, unconfirmable since there is no DNA. CDR1 is LGHNA, CDR2 YSLEER, per germline. CDR3 length: 14 residues. CDR3: CASSQAAGATEAFF.

This chain uses TRBV29-1 with TRBJ2-1; lacking DNA, the TRBD1 call made by TCRdb goes unchecked. Per germline, CDR1 SQVTM and CDR2 ANQGSEA. CDR3 length: 13 amino acids. CDR3 amino acids: CSVEKGRSNEQFF.

The V gene is TRBV20-1, the J gene TRBJ2-1; there is no DNA to check the TCRdb D call of TRBD2. Germline V gives CDR1 DFQATT, CDR2 SNEGSKA (reference sequence). The CDR3 is made up of 15 amino acids. This CDR3 is CSARLAGGPRDEQFF.

The chain has TRBV3-1 and TRBJ2-1. CDR1 and CDR2 from the germline V gene are LGHDT and YNNKEL (reference sequence). This CDR3 spans 13 amino acids. CDR3 sequence reads: CASSQAGTDEQFF.

V and J are TRBV10-1 and TRBJ2-2. The CDR3 covers 14 residues. Germline V gene lookup returns CDR1 WNHNN and CDR2 SYGVQD (reference sequence). The CDR3 spells CASSDQANTGELFF.